This T cell receptor beta chain was recovered during a study of neurological immune-mediated disorders. TCRdb re-derived calls from the 5' RACE reads in MiXCR, one entry per CDR3 protein. The data show 85,000 to 90,000 distinct CDR3 sequences, 3% to 4% seen once. This clonotype was observed many times. The antigen is undetermined. The CDR3 totals 16 residues. The V segment lost 4 bases and the J segment 4 bases; nucleotides outside the gene matches: 11. Looked up from germline, CDR1 is SGDLS and CDR2 is YYNGEE. Study outcomes and limitations: Among expanded clones, no CDR3 amino acid sequences were shared across subjects, a pattern suggesting private repertoires in all groups.

Sequences were obtained from PBMCs. The chain carries TRBV9 and TRBJ1-2, with 9 bases that match TRBD1. The TCR originated in a woman between 45 and 65 years old with multiple sclerosis. CDR3 bases: TGTGCCAGCAGCATGTCCGGGACAGGGTTTGCCTATGGCTACACCTTC. This gives the protein CASSMSGTGFAYGYTF.